This T cell receptor beta chain was recovered during a study of T cell repertoires in cytomegalovirus infection. Across the study: Both recently identified HLA-C-restricted and well-studied HLA-B-restricted CMV epitopes were used in the study. Matching HLA type, along with CMV infection, was indicated by public TCR beta signatures. Notes on the study in general: Using cumulative public TCR beta family frequency, the authors identified those who carried CMV together with the relevant HLA. Predominance within the ex vivo response was attributable to HLA-C-restricted CMV-specific TCR beta clonotypes.

TCRdb re-derived calls from the reads in MiXCR, one entry per CDR3 protein. The data contain 650,000 to 900,000 distinct CDR3 sequences, roughly 33% of them singletons. This clonotype has just a few counts. Its target is not known. Here the sequenced sample was cultured CD8+ T cells from PBMCs, taken from culture after CMV antigen stimulation. The TCR was taken from a human donor in good health (CMV status not recorded). Some clones in this sample may be carry-over from other donors' samples.

The CDR3 region is CASSNLGQGLTYNEQFF. The CDR3 coding sequence is TGTGCCAGCAGCAATCTCGGACAGGGTTTAACCTACAATGAGCAGTTCTTC. This chain links TRBV6-1 with TRBJ2-1; TRBD1 agrees at 8 bases. This CDR3 contains 17 residues. Germline V gives CDR1 MNHNS, CDR2 SASEGT. The ends lost 6 bases at V and 2 bases at J; junction bases unmatched: 12.